The entry below describes one T cell receptor (beta chain). This entry is derived from a study of blood T cell repertoires in COVID-19. About the study: The United States, Italy and Spain supplied acute and convalescent COVID-19 samples. PBMCs, B-cell-depleted T cells, or T cells were the source of the cDNA or gDNA that made up the material.

The germline V gene has CDR1 KGHSH and CDR2 LQKENI. With V trimmed by 5 bases and J by 4 bases, 10 bases remained unmatched. The CDR3 contains 17 residues. Authors' data handling: Amplified reference gene primers provided the basis for estimating nucleated cell counts. Here immunoSEQ multiplex PCR was the method, and the copy in TCRdb shows in-frame clones only, minus some. The DNA gave D and trimming, while V, J and clone size come from that table. Here the sample spans 84,000 or so clones, 85% being singletons. The receptor was isolated from a man older than 75 with active or convalescent COVID-19. Sequenced sample: peripheral blood. V and J are TRBV18 and TRBJ2-1; 11 bases match TRBD2. The CDR3 DNA reads TGTGCCAGCTCAAGGGCTTCTACTAGCGGGGGATACAATGAGCAGTTCTTC. This translates into CASSRASTSGGYNEQFF.